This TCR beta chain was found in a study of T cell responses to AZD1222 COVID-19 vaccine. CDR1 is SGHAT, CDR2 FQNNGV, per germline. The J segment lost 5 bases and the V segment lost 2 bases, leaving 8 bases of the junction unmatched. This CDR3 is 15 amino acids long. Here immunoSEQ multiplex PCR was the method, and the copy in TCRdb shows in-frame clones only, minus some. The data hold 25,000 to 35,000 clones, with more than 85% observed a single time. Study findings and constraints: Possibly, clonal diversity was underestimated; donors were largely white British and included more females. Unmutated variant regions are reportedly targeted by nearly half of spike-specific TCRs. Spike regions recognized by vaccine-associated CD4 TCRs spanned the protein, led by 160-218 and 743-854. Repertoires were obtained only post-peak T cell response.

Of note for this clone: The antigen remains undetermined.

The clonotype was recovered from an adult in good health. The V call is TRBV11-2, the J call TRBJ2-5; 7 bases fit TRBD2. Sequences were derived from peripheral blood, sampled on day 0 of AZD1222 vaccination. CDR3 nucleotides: TGTGCCAGCAGCTTACGGGGGGAAGTGTATGAGACCCAGTACTTC. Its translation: CASSLRGEVYETQYF.